The clone carrying this T cell receptor (beta chain) came up a few times. Germline values: CDR1 GTSNPN, CDR2 SVGIG (reference sequence). V lost 4 bases and J lost 3, with 7 bases in between. The CDR3 totals 13 residues. Only in-frame clones appear in the TCRdb table, and some are missing; sequencing was by immunoSEQ multiplex PCR. The sample has more than 70,000 clones, about 88% seen once. The data belong to a study of T cell responses to AZD1222 COVID-19 vaccine. The TCR sequence derives from an adult who received the AZD1222 COVID-19 vaccine. The input for sequencing was peripheral blood, taken 28 days after the second AZD1222 dose. This chain connects TRBV30 to TRBJ2-6; tentatively, D is TRBD2 (5 bases). CDR3 in amino acids: CAWTGFGANVLTF. CDR3 DNA sequence: TGTGCCTGGACGGGATTTGGGGCCAACGTCCTGACTTTC.